The rows below give T cell receptor beta chains drawn from one sample of a study of blood T cell repertoires in COVID-19. The repertoire was sequenced with immunoSEQ multiplex PCR; TCRdb's copy has only in-frame clones and lacks some. Found here are 200,000 to 250,000 clones, 92% of them singletons; the top ten hold 0.7% to 0.85%. What was sequenced was peripheral blood. All receptors come from a man in his sixties with COVID-19, enrolled during active disease. Both conserved end residues are part of each CDR3. A D gene is named only where the DNA matches it firmly. Where a row states a size, it is once, few, many or the class of an expanded clone; other rows omit it.

TRBJ2-3 | TRBD2 | - | TRBV30 | TGTGCCTGGAGACTAGCGGGATACACAGATACGCAGTATTTT | CAWRLAGYTDTQYF
TRBJ2-3 | TRBD1 | few | TRBV19 | TGTGCCAGTAGAAGATCGAACAGGGGCGTTCCAGATACGCAGTATTTT | CASRRSNRGVPDTQYF
TRBJ1-2 | - | - | TRBV21-1 | TGTGCCAGCGGGCGGGGGCGGAATGGCTACACCTTC | CASGRGRNGYTF
TRBJ1-1 | - | once | TRBV19 | TGTGCCACGGGGGGCGAACTATACACTGAAGCTTTCTTT | CATGGELYTEAFF
TRBJ1-1 | - | - | TRBV5-1 | TGCGCCAGCAGCTTGCAAGGGGCCCTGAACACTGAAGCTTTCTTT | CASSLQGALNTEAFF
TRBJ2-1 | TRBD2 | - | TRBV28 | TGTGCCCATAGCGGGAGGAGGGGTAACAATGAGCAGTTCTTC | CAHSGRRGNNEQFF
TRBJ2-1 | TRBD2 | once | TRBV6-5 | TGTGCCTCCTCGGGAGGGTTCGATGAGCAGTTCTTC | CASSGGFDEQFF
TRBJ1-1 | - | - | TRBV4-1 | TGCGCCAGCAGCCACCGGGACACTGTAACTGAAGCTTTCTTT | CASSHRDTVTEAFF
TRBJ1-5 | - | - | TRBV3-1/TRBV3-2 | TGTGCCAGCAGCTCAGACTACAATCAGCCCCAGCATTTT | CASSSDYNQPQHF
TRBJ1-5 | TRBD1 | once | TRBV7-2 | TGTGCCAGCAGCATCGGACAGGGTGATCAGCCCCAGCATTTT | CASSIGQGDQPQHF
TRBJ1-6 | - | - | TRBV7-2 | TGTGCCAGCAGCTTAGTCGGGGGATATAATTCACCCCTCCACTTT | CASSLVGGYNSPLHF
TRBJ1-2 | - | - | TRBV23-1 | TGCGGGCAGACTAACTATGGCTACACCTTC | CGQTNYGYTF
TRBJ2-7 | - | - | TRBV27 | TGTGCCAGCAGTTTACGGCTGACTGGGTTTATCTCCGAGCAGTACTTC | CASSLRLTGFISEQYF
TRBJ2-7 | - | - | TRBV18 | TGTGCCAGCTCACCACCATTAATCTACGAGCAGTACTTC | CASSPPLIYEQYF
TRBJ1-1 | - | - | TRBV12-3/TRBV12-4 | TGTGCCAGCAGCCCCTCTAGGAAAGCTTTCTTT | CASSPSRKAFF
TRBJ1-6 | - | - | TRBV24-1 | TGTGCCACCAGTGATCCACACCACCCAGTCTCCTATAATTCACCCCTCCACTTT | CATSDPHHPVSYNSPLHF
TRBJ2-2 | TRBD2 | - | TRBV7-2 | TGTGCCTCGTCGGTAGCGGGGGTTGGGGAGCTGTTTTTT | CASSVAGVGELFF